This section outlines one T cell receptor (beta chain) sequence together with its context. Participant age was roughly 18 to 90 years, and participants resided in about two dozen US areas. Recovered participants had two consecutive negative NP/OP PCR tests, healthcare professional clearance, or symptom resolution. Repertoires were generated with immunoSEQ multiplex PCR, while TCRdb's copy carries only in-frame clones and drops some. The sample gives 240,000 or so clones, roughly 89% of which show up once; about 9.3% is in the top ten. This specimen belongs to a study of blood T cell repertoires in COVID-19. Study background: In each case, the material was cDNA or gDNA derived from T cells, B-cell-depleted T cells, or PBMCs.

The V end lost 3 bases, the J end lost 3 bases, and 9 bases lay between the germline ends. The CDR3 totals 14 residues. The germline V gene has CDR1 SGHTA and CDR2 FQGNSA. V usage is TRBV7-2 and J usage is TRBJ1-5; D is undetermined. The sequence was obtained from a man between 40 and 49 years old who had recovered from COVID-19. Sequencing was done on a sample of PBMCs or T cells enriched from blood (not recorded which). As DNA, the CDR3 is TGTGCCAGCAGCTTCGACATGTTCAATCAGCCCCAGCATTTT. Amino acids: CASSFDMFNQPQHF.